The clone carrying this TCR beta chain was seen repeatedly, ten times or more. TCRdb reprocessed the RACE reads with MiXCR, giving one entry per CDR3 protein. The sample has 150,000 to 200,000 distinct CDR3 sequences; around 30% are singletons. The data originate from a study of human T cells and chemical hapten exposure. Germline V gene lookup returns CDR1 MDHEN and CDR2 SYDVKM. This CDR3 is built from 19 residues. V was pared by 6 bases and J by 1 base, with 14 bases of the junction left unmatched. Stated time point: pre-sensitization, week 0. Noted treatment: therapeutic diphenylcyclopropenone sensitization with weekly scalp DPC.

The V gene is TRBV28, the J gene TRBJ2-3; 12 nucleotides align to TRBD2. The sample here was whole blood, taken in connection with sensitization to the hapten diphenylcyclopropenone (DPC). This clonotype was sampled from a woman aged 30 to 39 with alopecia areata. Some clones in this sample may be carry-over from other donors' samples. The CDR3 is CASSGFPGLAGHGTDTQYF. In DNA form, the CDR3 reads TGTGCCAGCAGCGGGTTTCCTGGACTAGCGGGACACGGCACAGATACGCAGTATTTT.